Reported below is one T cell receptor (beta chain). Assay: immunoSEQ multiplex PCR; the TCRdb copy retains only in-frame clones and omits some. The data contain fewer than 1.4 million clones, around 78% of them seen just once; the ten biggest clones take up 0.55% to 0.7%. This sample was included in a study of shared clonotypes between healthy human individuals. Germline lookup yields CDR1 SGHRS and CDR2 YFSETQ. This CDR3 spans 15 amino acids. V was clipped by 3 bases and J by 5 bases, with 14 bases between them. The J gene is TRBJ1-4, the V gene TRBV5-1, with D perhaps matching TRBD1 (6 bases). Sequenced: memory CD4+ T cells from PBMCs. The subset is: CD45RA-negative fraction. This TCR derives from a man between 18 and 35 years old in good health. Some clones in this sample may be carry-over from other donors' samples. DNA of the CDR3: TGCGCCAGCAGCTCATTCGGACAGACCAATGAAAAACTGTTTTTT. Amino acids: CASSSFGQTNEKLFF.